The entry below gives a single T cell receptor (beta chain) sequence along with its context. This sample is part of a study of molecular identifiers for immune sequencing clone quantification. TCRdb re-called the PCR reads with MiXCR, one entry per CDR3 protein. Of some 580,000 distinct CDR3 sequences in the sample, 25% were seen once. The specimen sequenced was naive CD8+ T cells from blood, with Jurkat cell RNA spiked in. The subset is: FACS-sorted CD8+CD4-CCR7+CD45RA+ naive T cells. The sequence derives from a human donor in good health. Some libraries in this study had Jurkat cell RNA spiked in.

CDR3: CATRGTEAFF. The CDR3, as DNA: TGTGCCACGAGGGGCACTGAAGCTTTCTTT. The chain uses TRBV21-1 and TRBJ1-1; the listed D gene, TRBD1, was not tested against the DNA. TRBV21-1 is a pseudogene segment. The CDR3 has 10 amino acids.